Below, 26 T cell receptor beta chains from the same sample are listed, as sequenced in a study of blood T cell repertoires in COVID-19. The data were produced by immunoSEQ multiplex PCR, yet TCRdb's version contains in-frame clones alone and is incomplete. The sample lists about 500,000 clones; roughly 89% were seen once. Sequencing input: peripheral blood. Source of these receptors: a man between 18 and 35 years old with COVID-19, enrolled during active disease.

This clone was seen a single time. The CDR3 reads CASSILNNEQFF. CDR3 DNA: TGTGCCAGCAGTATCCTTAACAATGAGCAGTTCTTC. The V call is TRBV12-3 or TRBV12-4, the J call TRBJ2-1, with D unresolved. The length of the CDR3 is 12 residues. Trimming took off 5 bases at V and 5 bases at J, with 7 bases between the two ends.

The rearrangement joins TRBV9 to TRBJ2-5; TRBD1 agrees at 7 bases. Per the germline V gene, CDR1 is SGDLS and CDR2 is YYNGEE. V gave up 4 bases and J gave up 2 bases; unmatched junction bases: 8. CDR3 size: 15 residues. The CDR3 is CASSSGQALQETQYF. The CDR3 DNA sequence: TGTGCCAGCAGCTCCGGACAGGCGCTACAAGAGACCCAGTACTTC.

This sequence joins TRBV5-4 and TRBJ1-2, with D possibly TRBD1 on 5 matching bases. Looked up from germline, CDR1 is SGHNT and CDR2 is YYREEE (reference sequence). The CDR3 is 15 residues long. V lost 5 bases to trimming and J lost 0 bases, with 14 bases between them. The CDR3 nucleotides read TGTGCCAGCAGGGGGGGGGAGGCCACTAACTATGGCTACACCTTC. Encoded protein: CASRGGEATNYGYTF.

This sequence joins TRBV11-2 and TRBJ2-1; 7 bases agree with TRBD2. The CDR3 totals 15 residues. V was clipped by 1 base and J by 7 bases; unmatched bases: 7. Germline CDR1 SGHAT, CDR2 FQNNGV. The CDR3 nucleotides read TGTGCCAGCAGCTTAGTAGGGAGGGCCAGTAATGAGCAGTTCTTC. It yields the protein CASSLVGRASNEQFF.

The rearrangement uses TRBV28 and TRBJ2-7; 7 bases align to TRBD2. V was clipped by 2 bases and J by 0 bases; unmatched bases: 10. Germline V gives CDR1 MDHEN, CDR2 SYDVKM. The CDR3 totals 17 residues. The CDR3 DNA follows: TGTGCCAGCAGTTTAGGCTGGGGGGGAGGGGCCTCCTACGAGCAGTACTTC. This translates into CASSLGWGGGASYEQYF.

The chain combines TRBV11-1 with TRBJ2-7; 11 nucleotides agree with TRBD2. The trim removed 2 bases at V and 3 bases at J, leaving 6 bases unmatched. The CDR3 consists of 16 residues. Germline assignment: CDR1 SGHAT and CDR2 FQDESV (reference sequence). The CDR3 region has the DNA TGTGCCAGCAGCTTAAATCGGGGGACTAGCGGCTACGAGCAGTACTTC. It encodes CASSLNRGTSGYEQYF.

This CDR3 is CASRLTTGATPLHF. CDR3 bases: TGTGCCAGCAGACTAACCACAGGGGCGACACCCCTCCACTTT. The gene calls are TRBV6-5 and TRBJ1-6; TRBD1 matches 7 bases. Germline V CDR1 and CDR2: MNHEY, SVGAGI. The CDR3 runs 14 residues. V lost 6 bases, J lost 11 bases, and 10 bases stayed unmatched.

The CDR3 is CASSQLGLAIEQYF. In DNA, the CDR3 is TGTGCCAGCAGCCAGCTTGGACTAGCGATCGAGCAGTACTTC. The chain couples TRBV3-1 (or the pseudogene TRBV3-2) to TRBJ2-7, with 9 bases matching TRBD2. Per germline, CDR1 LGHDT and CDR2 YNNKEL (reference sequence). The CDR3 length is 14 residues. The trim removed 3 bases at V and 6 bases at J, leaving 6 bases unmatched.

The gene calls are TRBV5-1 and TRBJ2-7, with 9 bases identical to TRBD1. This CDR3 has 16 residues. With V trimmed by 3 bases and J by 5 bases, 12 bases remained unmatched. Germline-derived CDR1 and CDR2 are SGHRS and YFSETQ. The CDR3 nucleotides are TGCGCCAGCAGCTCACATCCCACAGGGGGCTCGGACGAGCAGTACTTC. It is translated as CASSSHPTGGSDEQYF.

The chain uses TRBV3-1 (or the pseudogene TRBV3-2) and TRBJ1-2, with a tentative D call TRBD1 (6 bases). This CDR3 is built from 14 residues. V lost 1 base to trimming and J lost 8 bases, with 14 bases between them. The germline V gene has CDR1 LGHDT and CDR2 YNNKEL (reference sequence). The CDR3 DNA is TGTGCCAGCAGCCAAGGAAAGGGGGTGGGCGGCTACACCTTC. As protein: CASSQGKGVGGYTF.

The CDR3 spells CASSRGTASTEAFF. The DNA for the CDR3 is TGTGCCAGCAGCCGTGGGACAGCTTCCACTGAAGCTTTCTTT. The chain joins TRBV6-5 to TRBJ1-1, with 7 bases that match TRBD1. The V gene end was trimmed by 6 bases and the J gene end by 4 bases; junction bases not matched to a gene: 8. The germline V gene encodes CDR1 MNHEY and CDR2 SVGAGI. The CDR3 sequence is 14 residues long.

The chain is built from TRBV3-1 (or the pseudogene TRBV3-2) and TRBJ1-5, with D possibly matching TRBD1 (6 bases). The V end was cut by 3 bases, the J end by 0 bases, with 24 bases between. Germline V gives CDR1 LGHDT, CDR2 YNNKEL (reference sequence). The CDR3 spans 20 residues. The CDR3 protein is CASSHLPPDRTDNSNQPQHF. In DNA, the CDR3 is TGTGCCAGCAGCCATCTCCCCCCCGACAGGACAGATAATAGCAATCAGCCCCAGCATTTT.

V usage is TRBV4-1 and J usage is TRBJ2-1, with D possibly TRBD2 on 6 matching bases. The V gene's germline CDR1 is MGHRA and CDR2 YSYEKL. CDR3 length: 16 residues. Trimming left V 1 base short and J 5 bases short, with 15 bases between. The CDR3 DNA sequence: TGCGCCAGCAGCCAAGGATTTCTAGCGCCTAACAATGAGCAGTTCTTC. This codes for CASSQGFLAPNNEQFF.

The gene calls are TRBV11-2 and TRBJ2-7; 11 bases align to TRBD1. Trimming at V came to 5 bases and at J to 4 bases, leaving 13 bases not matched to a gene. Per the germline V gene, CDR1 is SGHAT and CDR2 is FQNNGV. The CDR3 totals 17 residues. The CDR3 DNA reads as TGTGCCAGCAGCCCAAACCCCGGGACAGGGGGATGGTACGAGCAGTACTTC. Translating gives CASSPNPGTGGWYEQYF.

The rearrangement links TRBV5-4 to TRBJ2-3, with 12 positions matching TRBD2. CDR1 SGHNT and CDR2 YYREEE come from the germline V gene (reference sequence). The CDR3 runs 17 residues. V gave up 4 bases and J gave up 0 bases; unmatched junction bases: 6. In DNA form, the CDR3 reads TGTGCCAGCAGCCCAGGACTAGCGGGATCTAGCACAGATACGCAGTATTTT. As protein: CASSPGLAGSSTDTQYF.

The chain uses TRBV7-9 and TRBJ2-5; 8 nucleotides align to TRBD2. From germline, CDR1 is SEHNR and CDR2 FQNEAQ (reference sequence). The CDR3 is 14 amino acids. J lost 3 bases, V lost 3 bases, and 3 bases had no gene match. CDR3 sequence (DNA): TGTGCCAGCAGCTTCCCGGGACTAGAAGAGACCCAGTACTTC. It specifies CASSFPGLEETQYF.

This clone was recorded once. The junction departs from the called germline gene at one end, perhaps through a read error. This chain joins TRBV7-7 and TRBJ2-1, with TRBD2 identical over 10 bases. CDR1 and CDR2 from the germline V gene are SSHAT and FNYEAQ (reference sequence). The CDR3 consists of 17 residues. CDR3 amino acids: CASSLDFSLAGVGEQFF. For the CDR3, the DNA is TGTGCTAGCAGCTTAGATTTCTCCCTAGCGGGAGTCGGTGAGCAGTTCTTC.

V and J are TRBV27 and TRBJ1-1; D gene uncertain. Per the germline V gene, CDR1 is MNHEY and CDR2 is SMNVEV (reference sequence). Trimming left V 5 bases short and J 6 bases short, with 22 bases between. This CDR3 has 16 residues. The CDR3 nucleotides read TGTGCCAGCAGTCTCCGGGTCGCCAGAAAATTCGCTGAAGCTTTCTTT. Translated: CASSLRVARKFAEAFF.

The chain recombines TRBV3-1 (or the pseudogene TRBV3-2) with TRBJ2-7, with D unresolved. Looked up from germline, CDR1 is LGHDT and CDR2 is YNNKEL (reference sequence). The CDR3 runs 13 residues. Trimming took 2 bases from V and 0 from J, leaving 5 bases between them. CDR3 loop: CASSQSTSYEQYF. Here the CDR3 DNA reads TGTGCCAGCAGCCAAAGCACCTCCTACGAGCAGTACTTC.

This chain connects TRBV19 to TRBJ1-1; D possibly corresponds to TRBD1 (6 bases). Trimming pared 5 bases from V and 3 bases from J, leaving 13 bases between. Germline values: CDR1 LNHDA, CDR2 SQIVND (reference sequence). The CDR3 totals 14 residues. This chain's CDR3 is CASSARQAHTEAFF. As DNA, the CDR3 is TGTGCCAGTAGTGCCCGACAGGCTCACACTGAAGCTTTCTTT.

The chain links TRBV7-9 to TRBJ2-3; D gene unclear. Germline V lookup: CDR1 SEHNR, CDR2 FQNEAQ (reference sequence). Trimming took off 1 base at V and 0 bases at J, with 5 bases between the two ends. The CDR3 extends over 14 amino acids. DNA for the CDR3: TGTGCCAGCAGCTTAGAACAGAGCACAGATACGCAGTATTTT. It encodes CASSLEQSTDTQYF. The full variable domain, completed using reference TRBV7-9 and TRBJ2-3, is DTGVSQNPRHKITKRGQNVTFRCDPISEHNRLYWYRQTLGQGPEFLTYFQNEAQLEKSRLLSDRFSAERPKGSFSTLEIQRTEQGDSAMYLCASSLEQSTDTQYFGPGTRLTVL.

V and J are TRBV7-8 and TRBJ2-7; possible D gene TRBD2, 6 bases. Trimming pared 1 base from V and 4 bases from J, leaving 8 bases between. This CDR3 has 13 residues. Germline CDR1 is SGHVS and CDR2 is FQNEAQ. CDR3 in amino acids: CASSLGGGYEQYF. DNA for the CDR3: TGTGCCAGCAGCTTAGGGGGAGGTTACGAGCAGTACTTC.

Comment on this clone: This sample includes further DNA sequences coding for the same CDR3. The chain carries TRBV5-1 and TRBJ2-7; D gene uncertain. The CDR3 spans 13 residues. CDR1 SGHRS and CDR2 YFSETQ come from the germline V gene. Trimming shortened V by 0 bases and J by 0 bases, and 4 bases separated the two germline ends. The CDR3 loop is CASSLAGSYEQYF. The CDR3 DNA follows: TGCGCCAGCAGCTTGGCAGGCTCCTACGAGCAGTACTTC. The whole variable domain, filled in from reference TRBV5-1 and TRBJ2-7, reads KAGVTQTPRYLIKTRGQQVTLSCSPISGHRSVSWYQQTPGQGLQFLFEYFSETQRNKGNFPGRFSGRQFSNSRSEMNVSTLELGDSALYLCASSLAGSYEQYFGPGTRLTVT.

The chain carries TRBV6-5 and TRBJ2-7; TRBD1 might be the D (5 bases). This CDR3 is built from 11 residues. Germline CDR1 MNHEY, CDR2 SVGAGI. V dropped 11 bases and J dropped 2 bases, with 10 bases sitting between them. The CDR3 sequence: CAGGAAYEQYF. The CDR3, as DNA: TGTGCCGGTGGGGCGGCCTACGAGCAGTACTTC.

This sequence joins TRBV6-1 and TRBJ1-1; D is perhaps TRBD1 (5 bases). Deletions cut 3 bases from V and 3 bases from J, with 11 bases between. CDR1 MNHNS and CDR2 SASEGT come from the germline V gene. CDR3 size: 14 residues. The chain's CDR3 is CASSEEGPDTEAFF. CDR3 DNA sequence: TGTGCCAGCAGTGAGGAGGGGCCAGACACTGAAGCTTTCTTT.

This rearrangement joins TRBV6-5 to TRBJ1-2, with TRBD1 matching 9 bases. The germline gives CDR1 MNHEY, CDR2 SVGAGI. The V gene end was trimmed by 9 bases and the J gene end by 4 bases; junction bases not matched to a gene: 6. The length of the CDR3 is 13 residues. CDR3 nucleotides: TGTGCCAGTAAGGGACAGGGAATCTATGGCTACACCTTC. It specifies CASKGQGIYGYTF.